The 11 T cell receptor beta chains listed next were all sequenced from one sample in a study of OX40 agonist ivuxolimab in advanced cancers. Using immunoSEQ multiplex PCR, the repertoire was profiled, and TCRdb retains in-frame clones only, with some absent. The profile shows 50,000 to 55,000 clones, approximately 80% of them singletons. The input for sequencing was CD4+ or CD8+ T cells sorted from blood, taken in a trial of the OX40 agonist ivuxolimab. These receptors were collected from an adult with an advanced solid tumor such as melanoma, head and neck, liver or kidney cancer.

The chain joins TRBV30 to TRBJ2-2; 8 nucleotides line up with TRBD2. V was clipped by 3 bases and J by 4 bases; unmatched bases: 4. The CDR3 is 14 amino acids. The germline V gene encodes CDR1 GTSNPN and CDR2 SVGIG (reference sequence). CDR3 sequence reads: CAWRPGGSTGELFF. For the CDR3, the DNA is TGTGCCTGGAGACCGGGGGGGAGCACCGGGGAGCTGTTTTTT.

Concerning this clone: One end of the junction is discordant with germline, which a read error may explain. Here the CDR3 reads CAGRGDRYEQYF. In DNA, the CDR3 is TGTGCCGGGAGGGGGGATCGCTACGAGCAGTACTTC. The chain uses TRBV30 and TRBJ2-7; weak D call: TRBD2 (7 bases). Looked up from germline, CDR1 is GTSNPN and CDR2 is SVGIG (reference sequence). The CDR3 sequence is 12 residues long.

This chain uses TRBV27 with TRBJ2-3; 10 bases agree with TRBD2. The CDR3 runs to 15 residues. The germline V gene encodes CDR1 MNHEY and CDR2 SMNVEV (reference sequence). Germline trimming cut 4 bases from V and 0 bases from J; bases unmatched to any gene: 1. CDR3 sequence reads: CASSSLAGSTDTQYF. CDR3 bases: TGTGCCAGCAGTTCACTAGCGGGGAGCACAGATACGCAGTATTTT.

The CDR3 loop reads CASRSSRTGNNSPLHF. CDR3 DNA sequence: TGTGCCAGTAGGTCCTCGAGGACAGGGAATAATTCACCCCTCCACTTT. The chain couples TRBV19 to TRBJ1-6, with 8 bases matching TRBD1. Germline V gives CDR1 LNHDA, CDR2 SQIVND (reference sequence). The V gene end was trimmed by 6 bases and the J gene end by 5 bases; junction bases not matched to a gene: 9. The CDR3 spans 16 residues. The variable domain in full, completed from reference TRBV19 and TRBJ1-6, reads DGGITQSPKYLFRKEGQNVTLSCEQNLNHDAMYWYRQDPGQGLRLIYYSQIVNDFQKGDIAEGYSVSREKKESFPLTVTSAQKNPTAFYLCASRSSRTGNNSPLHFGNGTRLTVT.

The chain carries TRBV5-8 and TRBJ2-2; 11 bases align to TRBD2. The CDR3 consists of 16 residues. The germline gives CDR1 SGHTS, CDR2 YDEGEE. Trimming at V came to 4 bases and at J to 1 base, leaving 3 bases not matched to a gene. The CDR3 bases are TGTGCCAGCAGCCTGCTAGCGGGGGGGAACACCGGGGAGCTGTTTTTT. Its translation: CASSLLAGGNTGELFF. The variable domain in full, completed from reference TRBV5-8 and TRBJ2-2, reads EAGVTQSPTHLIKTRGQQATLRCSPISGHTSVYWYQQALGLGLQFLLWYDEGEERNRGNFPPRFSGRQFPNYSSELNVNALELEDSALYLCASSLLAGGNTGELFFGEGSRLTVL.

Turning to this clone: At one boundary the junction diverges from the germline segment, which might be a read error. The CDR3: CASMRSGSSNEQYF. The CDR3 nucleotides read TGTGCCAGCATGCGTAGCGGGAGCTCCAACGAGCAGTACTTC. The chain has TRBV2 and TRBJ2-7, with 9 bases lining up with TRBD2. Germline V gene data show CDR1 as SNHLY and CDR2 as FYNNEI. The CDR3 extends over 14 amino acids.

The V and J genes are TRBV6-5 and TRBJ1-4; D perhaps matches TRBD1 (5 bases). CDR1 is MNHEY and CDR2 is SVGAGI in the germline V gene. The CDR3 runs 15 residues. Trimming left V 7 bases short and J 7 bases short, with 19 bases between. The CDR3 DNA reads TGTGCCAGCAAGGGCAGGGCACGGGGTTCTGAAAAACTGTTTTTT. Protein product: CASKGRARGSEKLFF.

This chain joins TRBV7-3 and TRBJ1-1; D may be TRBD1 (5 bases). V was clipped by 5 bases and J by 6 bases, with 13 bases between them. Germline CDR1 reads SGHTA; CDR2 reads FQGTGA. This CDR3 comprises 13 residues. Here the CDR3 reads CASSPERGAEAFF. In DNA form, the CDR3 reads TGTGCCAGCAGCCCCGAGAGGGGCGCTGAAGCTTTCTTT.

V usage is TRBV5-4 and J usage is TRBJ1-2; tentative D call: TRBD1 (5 bases). V lost 0 bases, J lost 3 bases, and 6 bases lay in between. The CDR3 extends over 13 amino acids. The germline CDR1 and CDR2 sequences are SGHNT and YYREEE (reference sequence). CDR3 sequence reads: CASSLGGDYGYTF. Here the CDR3 DNA reads TGTGCCAGCAGCTTGGGGGGGGACTATGGCTACACCTTC.

V gene TRBV19 combines with J gene TRBJ1-4; 9 bases match TRBD1. With V trimmed by 3 bases and J by 10 bases, 12 bases remained unmatched. This CDR3 contains 16 residues. CDR1 and CDR2 (germline): LNHDA, SQIVND (reference sequence). The CDR3, as DNA: TGTGCCAGTAGTATGGGACAGGGCCAGTCACCCGGAAAACTGTTTTTT. This codes for CASSMGQGQSPGKLFF.

This rearrangement joins TRBV15 to TRBJ1-5, with D maybe TRBD1 (5 bases). Germline V gives CDR1 LNHNV, CDR2 YYDKDF (reference sequence). This CDR3 comprises 15 residues. Deletions cut 8 bases from V and 7 bases from J, with 21 bases between. CDR3 nucleotide sequence: TGTGCCACCGCGGTGAAGGGACCATCCGGGCAGCCCCAGCATTTT. It specifies CATAVKGPSGQPQHF.